This T cell receptor beta chain emerged from a study of blood T cell repertoires in COVID-19. At the level of the study: Italy, Spain and the United States were the sources of the convalescent and acute COVID-19 samples. PBMCs, B-cell-depleted T cells, or T cells provided the cDNA or gDNA that made up the material.

Authors' processing steps: Amplification of reference gene primers provided the estimated nucleated cell counts. Sequencing used immunoSEQ multiplex PCR; TCRdb keeps in-frame clones, though not all of them. V and J calls and clone size are those listed in that table; D and trimming were worked out from the DNA. The sample includes fewer than 350,000 clones, around nine tenths seen only once; the top ten take about 6.1%. The V gene end was trimmed by 6 bases and the J gene end by 3 bases; junction bases not matched to a gene: 8. Germline-derived CDR1 and CDR2 are SNHLY and FYNNEI. CDR3 size: 15 residues.

The clonotype originates from a woman aged 40 to 55 who had recovered from COVID-19. V is TRBV2 and J is TRBJ2-7; TRBD1 matches 10 bases. The sequencing input was PBMCs or T cells enriched from blood (not recorded which). This CDR3 is CASSTPGQGYYEQYF. Here the CDR3 DNA reads TGTGCCAGCAGCACCCCGGGACAGGGGTACTACGAGCAGTACTTC.